Each of the 24 T cell receptor beta chains below was sequenced from the same sample in a study of PD-1 blockade in classical Hodgkin lymphoma. Assay: immunoSEQ multiplex PCR; the TCRdb copy retains only in-frame clones and omits some. The repertoire holds 20,000 to 25,000 clones, with 90% as singletons. Indicated time point: newly diagnosed, previously untreated cHL patient sample. The authors purified CD4+ T cells from thawed PBMCs by magnetic negative selection. The sample consisted of CD4+ T cells from blood. These receptors were taken from a human donor with classical Hodgkin lymphoma.

The chain employs TRBV4-1 and TRBJ2-7, with D possibly matching TRBD1 (5 bases). The ends were cut back, 4 bases at V and 2 bases at J, with 15 bases in the middle. Germline-derived CDR1 and CDR2 are MGHRA and YSYEKL. The CDR3 totals 15 residues. Written as DNA, the CDR3 is TGCGCCAGCAGCCGAGACAGTGGGAAAACCTACGAGCAGTACTTC. Translating it yields CASSRDSGKTYEQYF.

This sequence joins TRBV4-3 and TRBJ2-2; 8 bases fit TRBD1. CDR1 and CDR2 from the germline V gene are LGHNA and YSLEER. V dropped 2 bases and J dropped 7; count of bases not matched to a gene: 9. The length of the CDR3 is 16 residues. CDR3 sequence: CASSQRTGGQDGELFF. The CDR3 nucleotides read TGCGCCAGCAGCCAACGAACAGGGGGGCAAGACGGGGAGCTGTTTTTT.

This sequence joins TRBV12-5 and TRBJ1-1, with 9 nucleotides matching TRBD1. Looked up from germline, CDR1 is LGHNT and CDR2 is FRNRAP. Unmatched junction bases numbered 13, after V lost 2 bases and J lost 0 bases. The CDR3 contains 19 residues. Here the CDR3 DNA reads TGTGCTAGTGGTTTGCTTCGCCCCGGGACAGGGTGGTTGAACACTGAAGCTTTCTTT. Protein sequence: CASGLLRPGTGWLNTEAFF.

V and J are TRBV30 and TRBJ1-4; the D is unclear. Trimming removed 4 bases at V and 5 bases at J, with 11 bases between. The CDR3 consists of 13 residues. CDR1 and CDR2 from the germline V gene are GTSNPN and SVGIG (reference sequence). The CDR3 sequence is CAWNQVINEKLFF. Here the CDR3 DNA reads TGTGCCTGGAACCAGGTGATCAATGAAAAACTGTTTTTT.

CDR3 amino acids: CASSFSGRAWDEQFF. The CDR3 coding sequence is TGTGCCAGCAGCTTTAGCGGGAGGGCCTGGGATGAGCAGTTCTTC. The J gene is TRBJ2-1, the V gene TRBV7-9; 11 bases are shared with TRBD2. The germline V gene has CDR1 SEHNR and CDR2 FQNEAQ (reference sequence). V trimming: 3 bases; J trimming: 8 bases; junction bases outside the gene matches: 6. The CDR3 is 15 residues long.

This clone was found once. The rearrangement uses TRBV6-1 and TRBJ2-1, with 11 bases identical to TRBD2. The CDR3 has 16 residues. The ends lost 3 bases at V and 3 bases at J; junction bases unmatched: 4. Germline V gene sequence: CDR1 MNHNS, CDR2 SASEGT. CDR3 bases: TGTGCCAGCAGTGACAGACTAGCGGGGAACTACAATGAGCAGTTCTTC. This codes for CASSDRLAGNYNEQFF.

V and J are TRBV9 and TRBJ2-7; D remains unclear. This CDR3 region has 14 residues. Germline V gives CDR1 SGDLS, CDR2 YYNGEE. The V gene lost 0 bases and the J gene lost 2 bases, with 9 bases spanning the gap. The CDR3 is CASSVDLGPYEQYF. The CDR3 bases are TGTGCCAGCAGCGTAGATCTCGGGCCCTACGAGCAGTACTTC.

V gene TRBV6-5 combines with J gene TRBJ2-5; no reliable D call. The CDR3 has 12 amino acids. The ends were cut back, 6 bases at V and 14 bases at J, with 19 bases in the middle. CDR1 and CDR2 (germline): MNHEY, SVGAGI. In nucleotides, the CDR3 is TGTGCCAGCAGAGCTGTACGGACGCAGCTCTACTTC. Amino acids: CASRAVRTQLYF.

The chain couples TRBV5-1 to TRBJ2-3; D call uncertain. This CDR3 is built from 19 residues. Trimming shortened V by 0 bases and J by 0 bases, and 20 bases separated the two germline ends. Germline CDR1 and CDR2: SGHRS and YFSETQ. CDR3 bases: TGCGCCAGCAGCTTGGTCCTAGACACGTACCCAACTAGCACAGATACGCAGTATTTT. As protein: CASSLVLDTYPTSTDTQYF. Based on the CDR3 plus reference TRBV5-1 and TRBJ2-3, the full variable domain is KAGVTQTPRYLIKTRGQQVTLSCSPISGHRSVSWYQQTPGQGLQFLFEYFSETQRNKGNFPGRFSGRQFSNSRSEMNVSTLELGDSALYLCASSLVLDTYPTSTDTQYFGPGTRLTVL.

This sequence joins TRBV10-3 and TRBJ2-3; 8 nucleotides line up with TRBD2. V lost 5 bases and J lost 6; bases outside the gene matches: 13. CDR3 length: 16 residues. Germline V gives CDR1 ENHRY, CDR2 SYGVKD. CDR3 bases: TGTGCCATCAGTCAATGGACTAGCCCCAATCCCGATACGCAGTATTTT. This codes for CAISQWTSPNPDTQYF.

This chain joins TRBV28 and TRBJ1-1; D call uncertain. Trimming left V 4 bases short and J 8 bases short, with 5 bases between. Germline V lookup: CDR1 MDHEN, CDR2 SYDVKM. The length of the CDR3 is 10 residues. The CDR3 loop is CASSYREAFF. DNA of the CDR3: TGTGCCAGCAGTTACAGAGAAGCTTTCTTT.

V is TRBV5-6 and J is TRBJ2-3, with 11 positions matching TRBD2. With 2 bases clipped from V and 2 bases from J, the junction kept 7 bases outside the gene matches. Per germline, CDR1 SGHDT and CDR2 YYEEEE. The CDR3 runs 17 residues. The chain's CDR3 is CASSLTTSGMDTDTQYF. The DNA of the CDR3 is TGTGCCAGCAGCTTAACGACTAGCGGGATGGACACAGATACGCAGTATTTT. The full variable domain, its missing parts supplied by reference TRBV5-6 and TRBJ2-3, is DAGVTQSPTHLIKTRGQQVTLRCSPKSGHDTVSWYQQALGQGPQFIFQYYEEEERQRGNFPDRFSGHQFPNYSSELNVNALLLGDSALYLCASSLTTSGMDTDTQYFGPGTRLTVL.

This chain links TRBV2 with TRBJ2-4; D assignment may be TRBD1 or TRBD2 (5 bases each). The germline V gene encodes CDR1 SNHLY and CDR2 FYNNEI. CDR3 length: 13 amino acids. Trimming removed 4 bases from V and 8 bases from J, with 12 bases in between. CDR3 DNA sequence: TGTGCCAGCAGTGTCGGGGAAGGGGACATTCAGTACTTC. Translated, it gives CASSVGEGDIQYF.

This chain links TRBV2 with TRBJ2-7; D is perhaps TRBD1 (6 bases). This CDR3 spans 14 amino acids. The germline V gene encodes CDR1 SNHLY and CDR2 FYNNEI. With 2 bases removed from V and 1 base from J, the gap between germline ends came to 9 bases. The CDR3 region has the DNA TGTGCCAGCAGTGAAAACAGGGATTCCTACGAGCAGTACTTC. Protein sequence: CASSENRDSYEQYF.

The chain combines TRBV6-5 with TRBJ1-5, with TRBD1 as a possible D gene (6 bases). CDR3 length: 15 residues. The V gene's germline CDR1 is MNHEY and CDR2 SVGAGI. V was pared by 5 bases and J by 3 bases, with 14 bases between. The CDR3, as DNA: TGTGCCAGCAGTATCAGACAGGATTCCAATCAGCCCCAGCATTTT. It codes for CASSIRQDSNQPQHF.

V is TRBV6-6 and J is TRBJ1-2; tentatively, D is TRBD1 (5 bases). CDR1 MNHNY and CDR2 SVGAGI come from the germline V gene (reference sequence). This CDR3 has 14 residues. V lost 0 bases and J lost 5, with 10 bases in between. The CDR3, as DNA: TGTGCCAGCAGTTACTCACTGGGGGGGTATGGCTACACCTTC. Its translation is CASSYSLGGYGYTF.

This clone was seen only a few times. V is TRBV28 and J is TRBJ1-2, with D unclear. Deletions cut 5 bases from V and 4 bases from J, with 8 bases between. The germline V gene has CDR1 MDHEN and CDR2 SYDVKM. CDR3 size: 12 residues. The CDR3 sequence is CASSLNVYGYTF. The CDR3 DNA follows: TGTGCCAGCAGTCTAAATGTCTATGGCTACACCTTC.

The V and J genes are TRBV2 and TRBJ2-2; 8 nucleotides match TRBD1. Losses at the gene ends were 11 bases for V and 3 bases for J; bases not matched to a gene: 5. Germline V gene data show CDR1 as SNHLY and CDR2 as FYNNEI. There are 13 residues in the CDR3. The CDR3 here is CAEMDRDTGELFF. CDR3 DNA: TGTGCCGAAATGGACAGGGACACCGGGGAGCTGTTTTTT.

CDR3 nucleotide sequence: TGCGCCAGCAGCCAAGGGGGCGGGGGCCGATACTATGGCTACACCTTC. This encodes CASSQGGGGRYYGYTF. The chain recombines TRBV4-3 with TRBJ1-2, with D possibly matching TRBD1 (6 bases). The CDR3 runs 16 residues. The germline V gene has CDR1 LGHNA and CDR2 YSLEER. V was shortened by 1 base and J by 3 bases, with 15 bases between the two germline ends.

The gene calls are TRBV6-1 and TRBJ2-3; 7 bases line up with TRBD2. Trimming cost V 8 bases and J 0 bases; bases outside gene matches: 2. CDR1 is MNHNS, CDR2 SASEGT, per germline. CDR3 size: 13 residues. The CDR3 DNA follows: TGTGCCAGCCGGCGGGAGAGCACAGATACGCAGTATTTT. This gives the protein CASRRESTDTQYF.

This chain connects TRBV27 to TRBJ1-1; possibly TRBD1 for D (6 bases). The V gene lost 4 bases and the J gene lost 0 bases, with 9 bases spanning the gap. This CDR3 spans 14 amino acids. Germline V gene data show CDR1 as MNHEY and CDR2 as SMNVEV (reference sequence). In DNA form, the CDR3 reads TGTGCCAGCAGTTCCAGGGGTTTGAACACTGAAGCTTTCTTT. It encodes CASSSRGLNTEAFF.

This clone has a handful of counts. The chain combines TRBV7-3 with TRBJ1-1, with unresolved D. The CDR3 spans 13 residues. Trimming removed 1 base at V and 4 bases at J, with 7 bases between. CDR1 is SGHTA, CDR2 FQGTGA, per germline. CDR3 sequence: CASSLMGGTEAFF. CDR3 sequence (DNA): TGTGCCAGCAGCTTAATGGGTGGCACTGAAGCTTTCTTT.

The J gene is TRBJ2-7, the V gene TRBV5-1; D possibly corresponds to TRBD2 (5 bases). V lost 4 bases to trimming and J lost 3 bases, with 14 bases between them. CDR1 and CDR2 from the germline V gene are SGHRS and YFSETQ. This CDR3 has 14 residues. CDR3 amino acids: CASSPAPGNYEQYF. The CDR3 DNA is TGCGCCAGCAGCCCCGCCCCCGGGAACTACGAGCAGTACTTC.

The chain uses TRBV7-9 and TRBJ1-3, with D uncertain. From germline, CDR1 is SEHNR and CDR2 FQNEAQ (reference sequence). V shed 4 bases and J shed 0 bases, with 10 bases lying between them. The length of the CDR3 is 15 residues. In nucleotides, the CDR3 is TGTGCCAGCAGCTCGACTGTAAGCTCTGGAAACACCATATATTTT. Its translation: CASSSTVSSGNTIYF.